This T cell receptor beta chain is from a study of T cell clonotyping in hematopoietic cell transplantation. General study findings and limits: Pathologically expanded recipient clonotypes increased progressively from day 30 to day 180 as diversity fell.

Time point defined: recipient sample about 28 days before transplant, after cytoreduction. Recipient blood drawn about 28 days pretransplant and days 30, 100, 180 after. The V gene's germline CDR1 is SGHDT and CDR2 YYEEEE. The CDR3 runs 17 residues. V lost 1 base and J lost 4, with 18 bases in between. The repertoire was sequenced with immunoSEQ multiplex PCR; TCRdb's copy has only in-frame clones and lacks some. The sample carries about 76,000 clones, 95% to 97% recorded once. This clone was detected a few times. Its specificity is not known. The TCR comes from a woman in her fifties or sixties with acute myeloid leukemia. Some clones in this sample may be carry-over from other donors' samples. This chain connects TRBV5-6 to TRBJ1-3; D not certain. Sequenced here: peripheral blood mononuclear cells, sampled before stem cell transplant. The DNA for the CDR3 is TGTGCCAGCAGCTTGCGTGGGCCATCCAGAGGGGGAAACACCATATATTTT. As protein: CASSLRGPSRGGNTIYF.